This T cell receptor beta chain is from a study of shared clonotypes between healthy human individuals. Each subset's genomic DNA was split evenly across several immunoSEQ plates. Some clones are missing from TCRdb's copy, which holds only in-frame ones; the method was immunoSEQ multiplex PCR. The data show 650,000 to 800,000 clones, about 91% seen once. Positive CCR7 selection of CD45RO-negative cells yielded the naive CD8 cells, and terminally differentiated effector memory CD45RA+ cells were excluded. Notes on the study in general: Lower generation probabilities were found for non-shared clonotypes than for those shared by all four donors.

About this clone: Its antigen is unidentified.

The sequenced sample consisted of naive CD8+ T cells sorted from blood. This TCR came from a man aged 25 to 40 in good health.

The CDR3 is CASSLTSGFTRDYNEQFF. The CDR3 nucleotides are TGTGCCAGCAGCTTGACTAGCGGGTTCACTAGGGACTACAATGAGCAGTTCTTC. The rearrangement links TRBV5-4 to TRBJ2-1; 9 bases are a match to TRBD2. The length of the CDR3 is 18 residues. V lost 1 base and J lost 3; bases outside the gene matches: 11. CDR1 and CDR2 from the germline V gene are SGHNT and YYREEE (reference sequence).